This T cell receptor beta chain originates from a study of a mutant IDH1 vaccine in newly diagnosed glioma. In the study overall: Patients had received radiotherapy, temozolomide, or both previously, most receiving both.

As to time point: week 23, last vaccination. Every vaccine dose comprised 300 ug of mutant IDH1 20-mer peptide plus topical imiquimod. CDR3 length: 14 residues. The germline gives CDR1 SNHLY, CDR2 FYNNEI. After removal of 7 bases from V and 4 bases from J, the junction contained 2 bases not matched to a gene. For this clone: Its target is not known.

Clones were read by immunoSEQ multiplex PCR, and TCRdb kept only the in-frame ones, dropping some. The repertoire holds about 56,000 clones, with 87% as singletons. V usage is TRBV2 and J usage is TRBJ2-5, with 14 bases matching TRBD2. This receptor was identified in a man in his forties with glioma. This material consisted of PBMCs, taken from a glioma patient whose treatment included an IDH1 peptide vaccine. CDR3 sequence (DNA): TGTGCCAGCACCGGACTAGCGGGAGGAGAGACCCAGTACTTC. This codes for CASTGLAGGETQYF.